This entry is about one TCR beta chain. The sample is drawn from a study of Ad26.COV2.S vaccination and SARS-CoV-2 variants. The CDR3 spans 13 residues. Germline V gene lookup returns CDR1 SNHLY and CDR2 FYNNEI. With V trimmed by 8 bases and J by 12 bases, 11 bases remained unmatched. Sequenced by immunoSEQ multiplex PCR; TCRdb stores in-frame clones only, minus some. Here the sample spans 180,000 or so clones, 87% being singletons. Specimen: peripheral blood, collected after recovery from COVID-19. This TCR was sampled from a human donor who had recovered from COVID-19. The chain links TRBV2 to TRBJ1-4, with 8 bases fitting TRBD1. Here the CDR3 reads CASFWGAGQELFF. The CDR3, as DNA: TGTGCCAGCTTCTGGGGAGCGGGACAGGAACTGTTTTTT.